Reported below is one T cell receptor beta chain. Its antigen is unknown. The data were obtained in a study of shared clonotypes between healthy human individuals. Study findings and constraints: Sequencing depth was expected to influence donor clonotype sharing.

Per germline, CDR1 ENHRY and CDR2 SYGVKD. The CDR3 totals 16 residues. Germline trimming cut 6 bases from V and 3 bases from J; bases unmatched to any gene: 12. The test was conducted at deep level. Each cell subset's genomic DNA was divided evenly among several immunoSEQ plates. DNA at 150 to 250 ng, roughly 30,000 T cell genomes, went into sorted-subset replicate PCRs. TCRdb's copy holds only in-frame clones and misses some; the assay was immunoSEQ multiplex PCR. The profile covers around 2,000,000 clones, with around 95% appearing a single time and 0.1% to 0.15% taken by the ten largest. The chain uses TRBV10-3 and TRBJ2-7; 9 bases are a match to TRBD1. This TCR was sampled from a man between 18 and 29 years old in good health. The sample consisted of naive CD4+ T cells sorted from blood. Subset given: CD45RA+ positively selected. CDR3 amino acids: CAISRTGGPTIYEQYF. CDR3 coding DNA: TGTGCCATCAGCCGTACAGGGGGCCCCACTATCTACGAGCAGTACTTC.